The 29 T cell receptor beta chains below all came from one sample that was sequenced in a study of HIV-infected children after antiretroviral therapy interruption. As for treatment: PENTA 11 planned treatment interruption arm or continuous ART arm. RNA-based 3' RACE libraries used unique molecular identifiers. TCRdb itself ran the 3' RACE reads through MiXCR, one entry per CDR3 protein. This sample yields some 41,000 distinct CDR3 sequences, of which 5% to 8% are seen a single time; more than 0.95% belongs to the top ten. Sequenced material: CD45RA+ CD4+ T cells from PBMCs, pooled from several time points, taken from a donor given antiretroviral therapy, either interrupted or continuous. Sample subset: naive CD4+ CD45RA+ CD45RO- T cells. These receptors were taken from a pool of human donors with HIV.

This sequence joins TRBV16 and TRBJ2-7; weak D call: TRBD2 (7 bases). Germline V gene data show CDR1 as KGHSY and CDR2 as FQNENV. The CDR3 is 15 residues long. V was pared by 2 bases and J by 10 bases, with 21 bases between. As DNA, the CDR3 is TGTGCCAGCAGCCAAGACTGGGGGGGCGCCTATGAACAGTACTTC. Its translation is CASSQDWGGAYEQYF.

The table lists this clonotype with many counts. The chain couples TRBV20-1 to TRBJ2-7; D is possibly TRBD1 (6 bases). The V end lost 5 bases, the J end lost 1 base, and 9 bases lay between the germline ends. The CDR3 loop spans 12 amino acids. Germline V lookup: CDR1 DFQATT, CDR2 SNEGSKA (reference sequence). The CDR3 DNA reads TGCAGTGCTGAAGGACAGTCCTACGAGCAGTACTTC. Residues: CSAEGQSYEQYF.

This clonotype was seen at least ten times. The V call is TRBV20-1, the J call TRBJ1-1; 9 bases line up with TRBD1. The V segment lost 6 bases and the J segment 3 bases; nucleotides outside the gene matches: 5. Per germline, CDR1 DFQATT and CDR2 SNEGSKA (reference sequence). The CDR3 has 13 residues. CDR3 in DNA: TGCAGTGCGGGGGACAGGGTGGACACTGAAGCTTTCTTT. This gives the protein CSAGDRVDTEAFF.

This clonotype was recorded many times. V gene TRBV27 combines with J gene TRBJ2-5; 14 nucleotides agree with TRBD2. Germline V gene lookup returns CDR1 MNHEY and CDR2 SMNVEV (reference sequence). V was pared by 4 bases and J by 3 bases, with 7 bases of the junction left unmatched. The CDR3 is 17 amino acids. CDR3 sequence: CASSSPSTSGGEETQYF. CDR3 DNA sequence: TGTGCCAGCAGTTCCCCCTCGACTAGCGGGGGGGAAGAGACCCAGTACTTC.

The J gene is TRBJ2-1, the V gene TRBV6-1; 8 bases map to TRBD2. CDR3 size: 14 residues. The V gene's germline CDR1 is MNHNS and CDR2 SASEGT. With V trimmed by 2 bases and J by 3 bases, 0 bases remained unmatched. The CDR3 DNA reads TGTGCCAGCAGTGAACTAGCGGGCTACAATGAGCAGTTCTTC. This gives the protein CASSELAGYNEQFF.

This clonotype was detected ten times or more. The J gene is TRBJ2-6, the V gene TRBV29-1, with D maybe TRBD1 (6 bases). V was shortened by 4 bases and J by 0 bases, with 10 bases between the two germline ends. The CDR3 runs to 15 residues. The germline CDR1 and CDR2 sequences are SQVTM and ANQGSEA. The CDR3 protein is CSVVQGSSGANVLTF. The CDR3 nucleotides are TGCAGCGTTGTTCAGGGGAGCTCTGGGGCCAACGTCCTGACTTTC.

In this sample, this clonotype turned up many times. The chain carries TRBV6-5 and TRBJ2-2, with D uncertain. Germline V gene data show CDR1 as MNHEY and CDR2 as SVGAGI. CDR3 length: 16 amino acids. V was pared by 0 bases and J by 0 bases, with 8 bases between. CDR3: CASSYSRPANTGELFF. For the CDR3, the DNA is TGTGCCAGCAGTTACTCGAGACCTGCGAACACCGGGGAGCTGTTTTTT.

In its sample, this clonotype was seen many times. This chain's CDR3 is CASSLAGDTQYF. CDR3 coding DNA: TGTGCCAGCAGCTTGGCCGGAGATACGCAGTATTTT. V usage is TRBV5-5 and J usage is TRBJ2-3, with D unresolved. This CDR3 region has 12 residues. The germline V gene encodes CDR1 SGHKS and CDR2 YYEKEE (reference sequence). The ends were cut back, 0 bases at V and 5 bases at J, with 4 bases in the middle. Together with reference TRBV5-5 and TRBJ2-3, the CDR3 gives the full variable domain: DAGVTQSPTHLIKTRGQQVTLRCSPISGHKSVSWYQQVLGQGPQFIFQYYEKEERGRGNFPDRFSARQFPNYSSELNVNALLLGDSALYLCASSLAGDTQYFGPGTRLTVL.

This clonotype was seen ten or more times. The gene calls are TRBV28 and TRBJ1-5; D gene unclear. Per germline, CDR1 MDHEN and CDR2 SYDVKM. The V end lost 7 bases, the J end lost 1 base, and 14 bases lay between the germline ends. The CDR3 runs 15 residues. This chain's CDR3 is CASTPPGLSNQPQHF. Here the CDR3 DNA reads TGTGCCAGCACACCTCCGGGTTTAAGCAATCAGCCCCAGCATTTT.

The chain links TRBV5-1 to TRBJ2-5; D not certain. The CDR3 has 14 amino acids. The germline CDR1 and CDR2 sequences are SGHRS and YFSETQ. Trimming cost V 0 bases and J 0 bases, with 6 bases left between them. CDR3 bases: TGCGCCAGCAGCTTGGTCAGTTACCAAGAGACCCAGTACTTC. Translated, it gives CASSLVSYQETQYF.

This clonotype was observed many times. The chain uses TRBV5-1 and TRBJ2-1, with TRBD1 identical over 7 bases. V was clipped by 1 base and J by 0 bases; unmatched bases: 19. CDR1 and CDR2 (germline): SGHRS, YFSETQ. The CDR3 loop spans 21 amino acids. The CDR3 protein is CASSLPLRGRQPWGSYNEQFF. The CDR3 DNA reads as TGCGCCAGCAGCTTGCCTCTAAGGGGGCGGCAGCCATGGGGCTCCTACAATGAGCAGTTCTTC.

The chain joins TRBV12-3 or TRBV12-4 to TRBJ1-4; D gene unclear. CDR3 length equals 15 residues. The ends were cut back, 3 bases at V and 7 bases at J, with 15 bases in the middle. DNA for the CDR3: TGTGCCAGCAGTTTGGGGAGCCAGTATGGTGAAAAACTGTTTTTT. It translates to CASSLGSQYGEKLFF.

This clonotype was recorded at least ten times. This chain links TRBV2 with TRBJ1-5, with no clear D. V lost 4 bases, J lost 7 bases, and 11 bases lay in between. The CDR3 runs 13 residues. Germline loops: CDR1 SNHLY, CDR2 FYNNEI. The CDR3 nucleotides read TGTGCCAGCAGTGGATTAAAGGGCCAGCCCCAGCATTTT. Translated, it gives CASSGLKGQPQHF.

This clonotype has ten or more counts. The chain has TRBV24-1 and TRBJ2-1, with a possible D match to TRBD2 (5 bases). Germline V gene data show CDR1 as KGHDR and CDR2 as SFDVKD. The CDR3 runs to 15 residues. Trimming cost V 3 bases and J 0 bases, with 8 bases left between them. CDR3 nucleotide sequence: TGTGCCACCAGTGATCCGGGGATCTCCTACAATGAGCAGTTCTTC. Its protein product is CATSDPGISYNEQFF.

There are many counts of this clonotype. V is TRBV20-1 and J is TRBJ2-7; 14 bases line up with TRBD2. From germline, CDR1 is DFQATT and CDR2 SNEGSKA (reference sequence). CDR3 length: 15 amino acids. With 4 bases clipped from V and 1 base from J, the junction kept 3 bases outside the gene matches. CDR3 protein: CSANRLAGGSYEQYF. CDR3 bases: TGCAGTGCTAACCGACTAGCGGGAGGGTCCTACGAGCAGTACTTC.

In this sample, this clonotype turned up many times. The chain joins TRBV12-3 or TRBV12-4 to TRBJ2-3; 7 bases fit TRBD2. Trimming cost V 5 bases and J 0 bases; bases outside gene matches: 11. This CDR3 comprises 17 residues. The DNA for the CDR3 is TGTGCCAGCAGTCCAGGTCTCCTAGCGGTTAGCACAGATACGCAGTATTTT. Translated: CASSPGLLAVSTDTQYF.

This clonotype was seen repeatedly, ten times or more. This chain joins TRBV7-2 and TRBJ2-1, with D hard to call. This CDR3 region has 14 residues. Germline values: CDR1 SGHTA, CDR2 FQGNSA. The V and J ends lost 1 base and 9 bases respectively, with 13 bases between them. The CDR3 protein is CASSLDPGSGEQFF. In nucleotides, the CDR3 is TGTGCCAGCAGCTTAGACCCGGGTTCGGGTGAGCAGTTCTTC.

Ten or more counts support this clonotype. The CDR3 sequence: CASSLRGGLYNEQFF. DNA for the CDR3: TGTGCCAGCAGTTTAAGAGGGGGGCTATACAATGAGCAGTTCTTC. The chain is built from TRBV12-3 or TRBV12-4 and TRBJ2-1, with D tentatively TRBD1 or TRBD2 (6 bases each). The ends were cut back, 2 bases at V and 4 bases at J, with 12 bases in the middle. This CDR3 region has 15 residues.

The gene calls are TRBV14 and TRBJ2-5; D perhaps matches TRBD2 (5 bases). Germline-derived CDR1 and CDR2 are SGHDN and FVKESK. CDR3 length: 15 amino acids. V was shortened by 6 bases and J by 2 bases, with 16 bases between the two germline ends. The CDR3, as DNA: TGTGCCAGCAGAGGCCTGGCGGGCGCACAAGAGACCCAGTACTTC. Its protein is CASRGLAGAQETQYF.

This clonotype was picked up many times. The chain joins TRBV9 to TRBJ1-2; D might be TRBD1 (5 bases). V lost 0 bases to trimming and J lost 4 bases, with 7 bases between them. This CDR3 spans 13 amino acids. Germline CDR1 SGDLS, CDR2 YYNGEE. CDR3: CASSVAGPYGYTF. CDR3 DNA: TGTGCCAGCAGCGTAGCAGGGCCCTATGGCTACACCTTC.

This clonotype was picked up many times. This rearrangement joins TRBV12-3 or TRBV12-4 to TRBJ1-5; D is unclear. Trimming took 3 bases from V and 3 from J, leaving 6 bases between them. CDR3 length: 13 amino acids. The CDR3 coding sequence is TGTGCCAGCAGTTTGGGTACCAATCAGCCCCAGCATTTT. Translating gives CASSLGTNQPQHF.

This clonotype was seen repeatedly, ten times or more. The V call is TRBV20-1, the J call TRBJ2-1, with D possibly TRBD2 on 6 matching bases. CDR3 size: 15 residues. Germline lookup yields CDR1 DFQATT and CDR2 SNEGSKA (reference sequence). The ends were cut back, 1 base at V and 3 bases at J, with 13 bases in the middle. CDR3 sequence reads: CSARVGGLVYNEQFF. CDR3 coding DNA: TGCAGTGCTAGAGTGGGGGGTCTGGTCTACAATGAGCAGTTCTTC.

This chain joins TRBV20-1 and TRBJ2-4, with D unresolved. This CDR3 is 12 amino acids long. With 1 base removed from V and 3 bases from J, the gap between germline ends came to 4 bases. Per the germline V gene, CDR1 is DFQATT and CDR2 is SNEGSKA (reference sequence). CDR3 coding DNA: TGCAGTGCTAGAGTAAACAAAAACATTCAGTACTTC. It specifies CSARVNKNIQYF.

This clonotype was recorded a few times. The chain carries TRBV15 and TRBJ1-5; D is ambiguous. The germline V and J ends were trimmed by 3 bases and 6 bases, with 9 bases remaining between them. CDR1 LNHNV and CDR2 YYDKDF come from the germline V gene (reference sequence). The length of the CDR3 is 13 residues. The CDR3 reads CATSSMEGQPQHF. DNA for the CDR3: TGTGCCACCAGCAGTATGGAGGGTCAGCCCCAGCATTTT.

This clonotype was found many times. The chain uses TRBV13 and TRBJ2-4; D is unclear. V was clipped by 5 bases and J by 0 bases, with 8 bases between them. Germline V lookup: CDR1 PRHDT, CDR2 FYEKMQ (reference sequence). This CDR3 region has 14 residues. CDR3 residues: CASSPSLAKNIQYF. CDR3 sequence (DNA): TGTGCCAGCAGCCCCAGTTTAGCCAAAAACATTCAGTACTTC.

For this clonotype: A clone one base away is much larger, so this may be a read error. The chain has TRBV15 and TRBJ2-1, with no clear D. This CDR3 spans 15 amino acids. Germline V gives CDR1 LNHNV, CDR2 YYDKDF (reference sequence). CDR3 sequence: CATSRDRRSYSEQFF. CDR3 nucleotide sequence: TGTGCCACCAGCAGAGATCGACGCTCCTACAGTGAGCAGTTCTTC.

This clonotype has only a few counts. The chain recombines TRBV29-1 with TRBJ2-1; 10 nucleotides agree with TRBD1. The CDR3 extends over 13 amino acids. Looked up from germline, CDR1 is SQVTM and CDR2 is ANQGSEA. V shed 8 bases, J shed 4 bases, and the junction held 5 bases outside the gene matches. The CDR3 nucleotides are TGCAGCACGCGACAGGGGGCTTACAATGAGCAGTTCTTC. Residues: CSTRQGAYNEQFF.

This chain links TRBV5-1 with TRBJ1-3; D unclear. With 0 bases removed from V and 0 bases from J, the gap between germline ends came to 7 bases. The CDR3 spans 15 residues. Germline-derived CDR1 and CDR2 are SGHRS and YFSETQ. The CDR3 nucleotides are TGCGCCAGCAGCTTGGCCGGTAGCTCTGGAAACACCATATATTTT. This gives the protein CASSLAGSSGNTIYF.

This clonotype was seen ten or more times. The gene calls are TRBV4-1 and TRBJ2-1; D unresolved. Germline V gene data show CDR1 as MGHRA and CDR2 as YSYEKL. CDR3 length equals 14 residues. V was shortened by 3 bases and J by 7 bases, with 13 bases between the two germline ends. Here the CDR3 DNA reads TGCGCCAGCAGCCACAACCCGTCAGTGAATGAGCAGTTCTTC. Protein: CASSHNPSVNEQFF.